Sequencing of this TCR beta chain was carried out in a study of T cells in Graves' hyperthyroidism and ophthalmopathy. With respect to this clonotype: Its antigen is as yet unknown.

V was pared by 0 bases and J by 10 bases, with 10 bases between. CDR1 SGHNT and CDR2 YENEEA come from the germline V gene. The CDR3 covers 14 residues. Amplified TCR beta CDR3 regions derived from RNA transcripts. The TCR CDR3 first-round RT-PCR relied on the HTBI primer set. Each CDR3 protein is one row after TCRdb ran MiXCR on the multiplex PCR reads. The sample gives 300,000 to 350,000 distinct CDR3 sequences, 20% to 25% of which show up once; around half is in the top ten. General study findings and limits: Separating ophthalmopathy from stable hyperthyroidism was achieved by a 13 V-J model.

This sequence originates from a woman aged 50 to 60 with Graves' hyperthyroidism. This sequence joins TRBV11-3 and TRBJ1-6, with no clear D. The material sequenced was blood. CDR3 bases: TGTGCCAGCAGCTTAGAGGGGTTTTGGTCACCCCTCCACTTT. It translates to CASSLEGFWSPLHF.